This TCR beta chain was found in a study of T cell responses to AZD1222 COVID-19 vaccine. Profiled with immunoSEQ multiplex PCR; TCRdb holds only in-frame clones, not every one. The profile shows 150,000 or so clones, approximately 95% of them singletons. Details on this clone: Its antigen is undetermined.

Study observations and caveats: Reports indicate that nearly half of spike-specific TCRs are directed at unmutated variant regions. Researchers report vaccine-associated CD4 TCRs spanning spike, with dominance at 160-218 and 743-854.

This TCR derives from an adult in good health. The source was peripheral blood, collected on day 0 of MenACWY control vaccination.

The CDR3 DNA is TGTGCCAGCAGCTCAACAGGGAATGGTGAAAAACTGTTTTTT. Its translation is CASSSTGNGEKLFF. The chain recombines TRBV11-2 with TRBJ1-4; D is perhaps TRBD1 (6 bases). Germline lookup yields CDR1 SGHAT and CDR2 FQNNGV. V was clipped by 4 bases and J by 7 bases, with 13 bases between them. The CDR3 spans 14 residues.